This T cell receptor (beta chain) was identified during a study of molecular identifiers for immune sequencing clone quantification. Points from the study as a whole: Shared barcodes on identical TCR molecules could underestimate the sizes of highly expanded clones. Over 97% of effector molecules, but under 1% in naive cells, were held by clones with more than 20 RNA copies.

V lost 3 bases and J 5 bases, leaving 15 bases between the germline ends. Germline V lookup: CDR1 DFQATT, CDR2 SNEGSKA (reference sequence). The CDR3 is 14 amino acids. Each CDR3 protein is one row after TCRdb ran MiXCR on the PCR reads. The profile shows hundreds of thousands of distinct CDR3 sequences, about 25% of them singletons. Ten or more counts support this clonotype. The antigen is not known. The chain employs TRBV20-1 and TRBJ2-3; D might be TRBD1 (6 bases). The TCR sequence derives from a human donor in good health. Some libraries in this study had Jurkat cell RNA spiked in. Sample: naive CD8+ T cells from blood, with Jurkat cell RNA spiked in. As to subset: FACS-sorted CD8+CD4-CCR7+CD45RA+ naive T cells. The CDR3 is CSARKGGWEDTQYF. The DNA for the CDR3 is TGCAGTGCTAGGAAAGGGGGATGGGAAGATACGCAGTATTTT.